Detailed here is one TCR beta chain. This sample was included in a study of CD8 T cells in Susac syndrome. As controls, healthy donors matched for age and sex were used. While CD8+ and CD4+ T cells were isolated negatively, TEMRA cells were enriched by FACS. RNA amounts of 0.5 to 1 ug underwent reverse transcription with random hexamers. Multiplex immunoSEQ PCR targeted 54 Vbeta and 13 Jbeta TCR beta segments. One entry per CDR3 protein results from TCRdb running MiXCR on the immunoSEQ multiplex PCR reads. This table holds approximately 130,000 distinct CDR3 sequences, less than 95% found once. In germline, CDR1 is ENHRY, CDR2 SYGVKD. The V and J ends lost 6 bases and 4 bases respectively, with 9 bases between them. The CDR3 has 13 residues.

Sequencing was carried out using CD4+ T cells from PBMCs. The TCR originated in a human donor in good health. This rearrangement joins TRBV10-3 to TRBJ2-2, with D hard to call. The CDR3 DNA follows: TGTGCCATCAGGGAGAGTGTCACCGGGGAGCTGTTTTTT. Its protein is CAIRESVTGELFF.